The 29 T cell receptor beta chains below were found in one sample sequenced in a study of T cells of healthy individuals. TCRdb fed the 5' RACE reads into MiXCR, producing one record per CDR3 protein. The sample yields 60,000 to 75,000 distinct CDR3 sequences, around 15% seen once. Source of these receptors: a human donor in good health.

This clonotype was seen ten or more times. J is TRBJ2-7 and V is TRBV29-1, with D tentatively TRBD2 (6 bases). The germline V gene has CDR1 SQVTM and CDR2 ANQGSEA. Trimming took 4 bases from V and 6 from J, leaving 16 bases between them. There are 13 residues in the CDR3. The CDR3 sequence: CSVAPGEVFEQYF. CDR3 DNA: TGCAGCGTTGCCCCGGGAGAGGTCTTCGAGCAGTACTTC.

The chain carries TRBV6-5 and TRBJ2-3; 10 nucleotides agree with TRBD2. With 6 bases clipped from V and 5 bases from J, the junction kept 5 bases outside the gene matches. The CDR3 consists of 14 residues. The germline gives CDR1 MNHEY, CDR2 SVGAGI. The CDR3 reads CASRDPSGGDTQYF. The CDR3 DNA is TGTGCCAGCAGAGATCCTAGCGGGGGAGATACGCAGTATTTT.

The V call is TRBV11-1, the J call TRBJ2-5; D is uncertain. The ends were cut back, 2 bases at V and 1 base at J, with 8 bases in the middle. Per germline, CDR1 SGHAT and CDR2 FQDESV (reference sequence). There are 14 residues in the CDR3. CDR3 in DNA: TGTGCCAGCAGCTTACACAGCCCCCAAGAGACCCAGTACTTC. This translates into CASSLHSPQETQYF.

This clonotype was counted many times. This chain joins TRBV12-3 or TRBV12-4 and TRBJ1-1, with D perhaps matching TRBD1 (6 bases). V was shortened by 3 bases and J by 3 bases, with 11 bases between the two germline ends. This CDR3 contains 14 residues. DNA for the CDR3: TGTGCCAGCAGTTTGCGGGACAAGTACACTGAAGCTTTCTTT. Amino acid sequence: CASSLRDKYTEAFF.

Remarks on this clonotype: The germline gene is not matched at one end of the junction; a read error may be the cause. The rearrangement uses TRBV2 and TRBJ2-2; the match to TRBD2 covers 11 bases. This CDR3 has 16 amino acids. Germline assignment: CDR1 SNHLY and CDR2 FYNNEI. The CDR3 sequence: CASSNLAGGNTGELLF. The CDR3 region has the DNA TGTGCCAGCAGTAACTTAGCGGGGGGGAACACCGGGGAGCTGCTTTTT.

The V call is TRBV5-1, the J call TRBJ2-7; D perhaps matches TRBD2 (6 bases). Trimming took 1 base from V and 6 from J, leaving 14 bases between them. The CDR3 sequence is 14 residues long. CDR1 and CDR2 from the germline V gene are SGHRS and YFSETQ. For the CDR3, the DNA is TGCGCCAGCAGCTTGTTGGACACCGGGGGCGAGCAGTACTTC. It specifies CASSLLDTGGEQYF.

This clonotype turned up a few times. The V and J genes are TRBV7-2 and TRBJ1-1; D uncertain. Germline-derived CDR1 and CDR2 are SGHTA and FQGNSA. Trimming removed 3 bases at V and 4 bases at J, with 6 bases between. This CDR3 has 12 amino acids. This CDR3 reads CASSLVLTEAFF. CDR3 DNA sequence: TGTGCCAGCAGCTTGGTACTCACTGAAGCTTTCTTT. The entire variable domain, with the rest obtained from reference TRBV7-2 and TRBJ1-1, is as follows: GAGVSQSPSNKVTEKGKDVELRCDPISGHTALYWYRQSLGQGLEFLIYFQGNSAPDKSGLPSDRFSAERTGGSVSTLTIQRTQQEDSAVYLCASSLVLTEAFFGQGTRLTVV.

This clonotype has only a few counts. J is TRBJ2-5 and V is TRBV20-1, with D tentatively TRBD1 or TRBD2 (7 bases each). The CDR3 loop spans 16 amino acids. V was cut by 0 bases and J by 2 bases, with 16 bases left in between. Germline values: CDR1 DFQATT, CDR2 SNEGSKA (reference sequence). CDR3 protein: CSARDRGDSFQETQYF. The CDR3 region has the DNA TGCAGTGCTAGAGATCGGGGGGACAGCTTTCAAGAGACCCAGTACTTC.

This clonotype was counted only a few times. As DNA, the CDR3 is TGTGCCAGCAGGACGGAGGGGGGCAATCAGCCCCAGCATTTT. It yields the protein CASRTEGGNQPQHF. V usage is TRBV6-6 and J usage is TRBJ1-5, with D tentatively TRBD1 (6 bases). The CDR3 loop spans 14 amino acids. CDR1 is MNHNY, CDR2 SVGAGI, per germline (reference sequence). Trimming removed 6 bases at V and 2 bases at J, with 11 bases between.

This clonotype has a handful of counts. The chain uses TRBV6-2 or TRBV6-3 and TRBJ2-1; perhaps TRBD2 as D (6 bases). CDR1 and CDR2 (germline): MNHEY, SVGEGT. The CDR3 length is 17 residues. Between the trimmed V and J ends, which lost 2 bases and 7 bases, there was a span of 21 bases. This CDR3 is CASSYPVWGRSGNEQFF. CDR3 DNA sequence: TGTGCCAGCAGTTACCCGGTGTGGGGGAGGTCGGGTAATGAGCAGTTCTTC.

The CDR3 is CAISESRGTGDTQYF. For the CDR3, the DNA is TGTGCCATCAGTGAGTCTAGGGGGACCGGAGATACGCAGTATTTT. The chain has TRBV10-3 and TRBJ2-3; perhaps TRBD1 as D (6 bases). Germline CDR1 reads ENHRY; CDR2 reads SYGVKD. The CDR3 has 15 residues. V lost 0 bases to trimming and J lost 5 bases, with 12 bases between them.

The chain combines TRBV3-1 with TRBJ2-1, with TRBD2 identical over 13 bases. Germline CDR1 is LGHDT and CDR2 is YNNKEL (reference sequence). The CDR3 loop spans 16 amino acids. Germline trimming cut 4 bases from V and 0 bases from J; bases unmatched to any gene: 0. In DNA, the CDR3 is TGTGCCAGCAGCCGGACTAGCGGGAGCTCCTACAATGAGCAGTTCTTC. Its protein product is CASSRTSGSSYNEQFF.

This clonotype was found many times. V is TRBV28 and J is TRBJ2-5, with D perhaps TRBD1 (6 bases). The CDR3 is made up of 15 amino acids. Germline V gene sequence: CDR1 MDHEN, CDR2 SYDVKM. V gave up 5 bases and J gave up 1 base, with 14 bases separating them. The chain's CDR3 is CASSQSGTLQETQYF. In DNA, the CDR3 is TGTGCCAGCAGTCAATCCGGGACACTCCAAGAGACCCAGTACTTC.

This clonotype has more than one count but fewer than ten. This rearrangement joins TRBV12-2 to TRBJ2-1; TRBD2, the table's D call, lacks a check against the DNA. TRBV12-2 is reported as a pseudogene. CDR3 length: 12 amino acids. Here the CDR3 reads CASRRLAGEQFF. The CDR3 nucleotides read TGTGCAAGTCGAAGACTAGCGGGTGAGCAGTTCTTC.

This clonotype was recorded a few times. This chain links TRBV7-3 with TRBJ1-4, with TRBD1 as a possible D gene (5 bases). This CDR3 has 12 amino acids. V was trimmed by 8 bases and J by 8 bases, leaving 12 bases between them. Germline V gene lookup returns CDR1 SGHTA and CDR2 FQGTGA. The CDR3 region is CASRKGNEKLFF. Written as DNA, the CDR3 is TGTGCCAGCCGCAAGGGGAACGAAAAACTGTTTTTT.

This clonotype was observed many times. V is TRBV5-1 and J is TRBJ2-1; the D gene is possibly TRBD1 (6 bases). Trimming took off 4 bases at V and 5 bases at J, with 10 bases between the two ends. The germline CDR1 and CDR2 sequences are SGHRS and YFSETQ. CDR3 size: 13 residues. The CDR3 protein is CASSVEGDNEQFF. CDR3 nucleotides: TGCGCCAGCAGCGTAGAGGGGGACAATGAGCAGTTCTTC. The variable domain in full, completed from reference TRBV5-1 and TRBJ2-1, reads KAGVTQTPRYLIKTRGQQVTLSCSPISGHRSVSWYQQTPGQGLQFLFEYFSETQRNKGNFPGRFSGRQFSNSRSEMNVSTLELGDSALYLCASSVEGDNEQFFGPGTRLTVL.

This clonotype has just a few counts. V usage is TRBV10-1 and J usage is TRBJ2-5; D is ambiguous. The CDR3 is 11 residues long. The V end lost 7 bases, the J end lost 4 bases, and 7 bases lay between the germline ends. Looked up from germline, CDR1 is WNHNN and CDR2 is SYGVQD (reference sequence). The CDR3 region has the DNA TGCGCCAGCAATCTGGTAGAGACCCAGTACTTC. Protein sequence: CASNLVETQYF.

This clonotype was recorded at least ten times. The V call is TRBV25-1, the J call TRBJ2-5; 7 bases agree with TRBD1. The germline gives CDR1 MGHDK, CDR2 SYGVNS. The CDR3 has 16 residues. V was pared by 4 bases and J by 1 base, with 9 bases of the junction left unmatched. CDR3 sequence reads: CASSAPQGQPQETQYF. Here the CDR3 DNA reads TGTGCCAGCAGTGCCCCCCAGGGACAGCCCCAAGAGACCCAGTACTTC.

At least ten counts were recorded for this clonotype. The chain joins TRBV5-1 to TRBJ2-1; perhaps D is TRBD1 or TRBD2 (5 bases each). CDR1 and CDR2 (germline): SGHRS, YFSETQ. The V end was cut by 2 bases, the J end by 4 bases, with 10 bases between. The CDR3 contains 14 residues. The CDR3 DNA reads TGCGCCAGCAGCTTAGGGACGGAGTACAATGAGCAGTTCTTC. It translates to CASSLGTEYNEQFF.

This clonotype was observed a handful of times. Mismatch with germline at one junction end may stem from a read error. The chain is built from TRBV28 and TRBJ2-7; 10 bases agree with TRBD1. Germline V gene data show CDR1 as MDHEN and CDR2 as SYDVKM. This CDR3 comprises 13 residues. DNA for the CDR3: TGTGCCAGCAGTTCGCTCTCCCCGGGGACAGGGGACTTC. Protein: CASSSLSPGTGDF.

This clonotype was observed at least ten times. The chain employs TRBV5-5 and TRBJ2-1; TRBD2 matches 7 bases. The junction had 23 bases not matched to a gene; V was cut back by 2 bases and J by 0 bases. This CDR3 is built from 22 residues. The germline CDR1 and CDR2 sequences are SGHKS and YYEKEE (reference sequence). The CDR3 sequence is CASSFVVGGVAGSTSSYNEQFF. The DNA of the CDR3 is TGTGCCAGCAGCTTCGTTGTCGGGGGAGTAGCGGGTAGTACTAGCTCCTACAATGAGCAGTTCTTC.

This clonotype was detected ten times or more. The CDR3 protein is CSVVRTNYEQYF. The CDR3 bases are TGCAGCGTTGTGAGGACAAATTACGAGCAGTACTTC. The gene calls are TRBV29-1 and TRBJ2-7, with TRBD1 as a possible D gene (5 bases). Germline CDR1 SQVTM, CDR2 ANQGSEA. The CDR3 sequence is 12 residues long. V was shortened by 4 bases and J by 4 bases, with 11 bases between the two germline ends.

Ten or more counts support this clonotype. The CDR3 DNA is TGTGCCAGCAGTTCCGGACTAGATACGCAGTATTTT. Translated: CASSSGLDTQYF. The rearrangement uses TRBV6-5 and TRBJ2-3, with D possibly TRBD2 on 5 matching bases. V was cut by 4 bases and J by 5 bases, with 7 bases left in between. Germline V lookup: CDR1 MNHEY, CDR2 SVGAGI. The CDR3 sequence is 12 residues long.

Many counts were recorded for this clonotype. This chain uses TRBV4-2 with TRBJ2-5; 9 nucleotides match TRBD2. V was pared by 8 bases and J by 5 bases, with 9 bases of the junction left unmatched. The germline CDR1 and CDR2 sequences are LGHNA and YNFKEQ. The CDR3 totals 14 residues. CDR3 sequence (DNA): TGTGCCAGCCAGATTAGCGGGAGCGGGGAGACCCAGTACTTC. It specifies CASQISGSGETQYF.

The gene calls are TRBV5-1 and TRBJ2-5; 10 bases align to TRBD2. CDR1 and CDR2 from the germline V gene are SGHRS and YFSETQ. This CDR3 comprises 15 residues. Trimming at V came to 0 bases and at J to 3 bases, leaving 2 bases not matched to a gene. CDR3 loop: CASSLGLAGEETQYF. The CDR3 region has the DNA TGCGCCAGCAGCTTGGGCCTAGCGGGGGAAGAGACCCAGTACTTC.

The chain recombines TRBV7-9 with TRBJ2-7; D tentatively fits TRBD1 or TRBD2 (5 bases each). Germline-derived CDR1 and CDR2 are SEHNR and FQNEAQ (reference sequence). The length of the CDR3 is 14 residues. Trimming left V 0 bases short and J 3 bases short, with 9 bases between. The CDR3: CASSLAGVDYEQYF. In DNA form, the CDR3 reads TGTGCCAGCAGCTTAGCGGGGGTCGACTACGAGCAGTACTTC.

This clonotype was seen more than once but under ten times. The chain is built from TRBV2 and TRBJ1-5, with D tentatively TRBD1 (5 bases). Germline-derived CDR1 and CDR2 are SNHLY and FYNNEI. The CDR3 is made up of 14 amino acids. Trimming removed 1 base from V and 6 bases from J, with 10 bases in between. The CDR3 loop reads CASSEVRAGQPQHF. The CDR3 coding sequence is TGTGCCAGCAGTGAAGTCAGGGCTGGTCAGCCCCAGCATTTT.

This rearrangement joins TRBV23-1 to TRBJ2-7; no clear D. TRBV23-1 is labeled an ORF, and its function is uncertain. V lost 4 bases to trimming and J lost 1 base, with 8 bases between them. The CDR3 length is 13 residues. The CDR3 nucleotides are TGCGCCAGCAGTCGGGAACGGTCCTACGAGCAGTACTTC. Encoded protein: CASSRERSYEQYF.

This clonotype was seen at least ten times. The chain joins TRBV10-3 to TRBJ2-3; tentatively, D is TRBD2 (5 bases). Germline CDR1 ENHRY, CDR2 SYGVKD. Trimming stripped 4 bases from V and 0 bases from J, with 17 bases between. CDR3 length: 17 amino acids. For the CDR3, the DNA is TGTGCCATCAGTGGGGCCCGGGATTTTGCTAGCACAGATACGCAGTATTTT. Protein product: CAISGARDFASTDTQYF.